This T cell receptor (beta chain) was observed in a study of blood T cell repertoires in COVID-19. With 4 bases removed from V and 4 bases from J, the gap between germline ends came to 12 bases. The CDR3 runs to 13 residues. CDR1 is SGHNT, CDR2 YYREEE, per germline (reference sequence). Only in-frame clones appear in the TCRdb table, and some are missing; sequencing was by immunoSEQ multiplex PCR. The data show 150,000 to 200,000 clones, approximately 82% seen once. The chain has TRBV5-4 and TRBJ2-7, with D possibly TRBD1 on 6 matching bases. What was sequenced was peripheral blood. The TCR was taken from a woman between 40 and 55 years old with COVID-19, enrolled during active disease. This chain's CDR3 is CASSPGVGYEQYF. CDR3 in DNA: TGTGCCAGCAGCCCAGGGGTAGGGTACGAGCAGTACTTC.